The source of this T cell receptor beta chain is a study of T cell responses to AZD1222 COVID-19 vaccine. The study, taken as a whole, reports: Increases in Spike-specific TCR breadth and depth were seen after two AZD1222 doses. Clonal diversity was possibly underestimated, and the donors were mostly white British, with more females. CD4 TCRs associated with vaccination spanned spike, dominating at 160-218 and 743-854. After the peak T cell response, and only then, were repertoires sampled.

The germline gives CDR1 MNHNY, CDR2 SVGAGI (reference sequence). This CDR3 has 12 amino acids. Trimming cost V 7 bases and J 19 bases; bases outside gene matches: 11. Libraries were prepared by immunoSEQ multiplex PCR; TCRdb keeps only in-frame clonotypes and omits some of them. The table lists 65,000 to 90,000 clones, around nine tenths of them singletons. Regarding this clone: Antigen: not known.

The receptor's source is an adult who received the AZD1222 COVID-19 vaccine. Source: peripheral blood, taken 28 days after the second AZD1222 dose. The J gene is TRBJ1-6, the V gene TRBV6-6, with TRBD1 matching over 9 bases. The CDR3 is CASTHRGQGFHF. CDR3 DNA: TGTGCCAGCACACACAGGGGACAGGGTTTTCACTTT.